The 25 T cell receptor beta chains given below trace back to one sample, sequenced in a study of molecular identifiers for immune sequencing clone quantification. TCRdb re-analysed the PCR reads in MiXCR, keeping a single row per CDR3 protein. Of approximately 590,000 distinct CDR3 sequences in the sample, roughly 25% were seen once. The specimen sequenced was naive CD8+ T cells from blood, with Jurkat cell RNA spiked in. Regarding subset: FACS-sorted CD8+CD4-CCR7+CD45RA+ naive T cells. Source of these receptors: a human donor in good health. Some libraries in this study had Jurkat cell RNA spiked in.

In nucleotides, the CDR3 is TGTGCCAGCAGCCAACAAGACGGGCTGACCCAAGAGACCCAGTACTTC. Its protein is CASSQQDGLTQETQYF. The chain has TRBV4-2 and TRBJ2-5; D remains unclear. The germline V gene encodes CDR1 LGHNA and CDR2 YNFKEQ. The CDR3 loop spans 16 amino acids. With 2 bases removed from V and 1 base from J, the gap between germline ends came to 14 bases.

The gene calls are TRBV7-6 and TRBJ2-2; D is undetermined. V was pared by 0 bases and J by 1 base, with 18 bases between. There are 19 residues in the CDR3. Germline lookup yields CDR1 SGHVS and CDR2 FNYEAQ. The CDR3 DNA sequence: TGTGCCAGCAGCTTAGCTGTGTTCGGCTTGGATAAGAACACCGGGGAGCTGTTTTTT. This gives the protein CASSLAVFGLDKNTGELFF. Supplemented by reference TRBV7-6 and TRBJ2-2, the full variable domain reads GAGVSQSPRYKVTKRGQDVALRCDPISGHVSLYWYRQALGQGPEFLTYFNYEAQQDKSGLPNDRFSAERPEGSISTLTIQRTEQRDSAMYRCASSLAVFGLDKNTGELFFGEGSRLTVL.

There are a few counts of this clonotype. This chain links TRBV29-1 with TRBJ2-1, with 7 bases matching TRBD2. J was trimmed by 9 bases and V by 7 bases; bases with no gene match: 3. CDR3 length equals 10 residues. From germline, CDR1 is SQVTM and CDR2 ANQGSEA. CDR3 region: CSGGGSEQFF. The CDR3 DNA reads TGCAGCGGGGGAGGGTCTGAGCAGTTCTTC.

In regard to this clonotype: Possible read error: a much larger clone is one base away. The chain joins TRBV19 to TRBJ2-1; D is perhaps TRBD1 (6 bases). The CDR3 has 16 amino acids. Germline V gene lookup returns CDR1 LNHDA and CDR2 SQIVND (reference sequence). The CDR3 DNA is TGTGCCGGTAGTGACCCCGGGACACCCCCCTACAATGAGCAGTTCTTC. Protein product: CAGSDPGTPPYNEQFF.

This clonotype was found many times. DNA of the CDR3: TGTGCCAGCAGTTCCGACTCAGCCTACGAGCAGTACTTC. Encoded protein: CASSSDSAYEQYF. The chain joins TRBV9 to TRBJ2-7; D gene ambiguous. V lost 5 bases and J 2 bases, leaving 11 bases between the germline ends. The CDR3 extends over 13 amino acids. The germline gives CDR1 SGDLS, CDR2 YYNGEE.

Only one count was recorded for this clonotype. A much more abundant neighbour one base away suggests this may be a read error. The V and J genes are TRBV4-2 and TRBJ2-7; weak D call: TRBD2 (6 bases). The CDR3 is 15 amino acids. The V gene's germline CDR1 is LGHNA and CDR2 YNFKEQ. The CDR3 loop is CANSQQVGTVDEQYF. The CDR3 nucleotides are TGTGCCAACAGCCAGCAGGTCGGGACTGTGGACGAGCAGTACTTC.

About this clonotype: With a much larger clone just one base away, this may be a read error. This chain uses TRBV21-1 with TRBJ2-4; the D segment call TRBD2 is taken from the table without a DNA check. TRBV21-1 is deemed a pseudogene. The CDR3 has 16 amino acids. CDR3 region: CASSKLGRLSKNIQYF. The DNA of the CDR3 is TGTGCCAGCAGCAAACTCGGGAGGTTGTCCAAAAACATTCAGTACTTC.

This clonotype has at least ten counts. This chain uses TRBV9 with TRBJ1-6; the match to TRBD1 covers 7 bases. This CDR3 is 12 amino acids long. Unmatched junction bases numbered 0, after V lost 3 bases and J lost 9 bases. Germline V gene data show CDR1 as SGDLS and CDR2 as YYNGEE. The CDR3 loop is CASSGQGSPLHF. CDR3 nucleotide sequence: TGTGCCAGCAGCGGACAGGGTTCACCCCTCCACTTT.

This clonotype occurred a few times. The CDR3 here is CSARSGAGVYEQYF. CDR3 nucleotides: TGCAGTGCTAGAAGTGGGGCGGGGGTCTACGAGCAGTACTTC. The chain links TRBV20-1 to TRBJ2-7, with TRBD2 identical over 7 bases. Trimming took 2 bases from V and 3 from J; bases not matched to a gene: 7. The germline CDR1 and CDR2 sequences are DFQATT and SNEGSKA (reference sequence). The CDR3 consists of 14 residues.

This clonotype was seen ten or more times. This chain uses TRBV29-1 with TRBJ2-7; no clear D gene. The CDR3 has 13 residues. CDR1 SQVTM and CDR2 ANQGSEA come from the germline V gene. Trimming pared 3 bases from V and 2 bases from J, leaving 11 bases between. The CDR3 DNA reads as TGCAGCGTTGAGGTGATGGGCACCTACGAGCAGTACTTC. This encodes CSVEVMGTYEQYF.

This clonotype turned up a few times. The chain joins TRBV27 to TRBJ2-7; TRBD2 matches 10 bases. Germline values: CDR1 MNHEY, CDR2 SMNVEV (reference sequence). The length of the CDR3 is 17 residues. V dropped 0 bases and J dropped 2; count of bases not matched to a gene: 7. CDR3 amino acids: CASSLSASGSITYEQYF. The CDR3 DNA reads as TGTGCCAGCAGTTTATCGGCTAGCGGGAGTATCACCTACGAGCAGTACTTC.

The rearrangement uses TRBV25-1 and TRBJ2-7; D tentatively fits TRBD1 or TRBD2 (6 bases each). Germline V gene data show CDR1 as MGHDK and CDR2 as SYGVNS. The CDR3 extends over 18 amino acids. Trimming took 7 bases from V and 3 from J, leaving 28 bases between them. The CDR3 bases are TGTGCCAGCACTACGGAGGGACGGGGGCAACCCCGCGGCTACGAGCAGTACTTC. Its translation is CASTTEGRGQPRGYEQYF.

A few counts support this clonotype. Given a much more abundant clone one base away, this may be a read error. The chain recombines TRBV11-2 with TRBJ2-3, with 8 positions matching TRBD2. The CDR3 consists of 16 residues. Germline values: CDR1 SGHAT, CDR2 FQNNGV. Trimming at V came to 0 bases and at J to 4 bases, leaving 6 bases not matched to a gene. The CDR3 DNA reads as TGTGCCAGCAGCTTAGAGGCCGGGGGGGCCTCAGATACGCAGTATTTT. It yields the protein CASSLEAGGASDTQYF.

This clonotype showed up many times. V gene TRBV29-1 combines with J gene TRBJ2-3; a weak D match, TRBD1 (7 bases). The germline V gene encodes CDR1 SQVTM and CDR2 ANQGSEA. The CDR3 covers 13 residues. V shed 8 bases and J shed 5 bases, with 17 bases lying between them. CDR3 region: CSPQDRRGDTQYF. Here the CDR3 DNA reads TGCAGCCCCCAGGACAGGAGGGGAGATACGCAGTATTTT.

This clonotype was detected a few times. Possible read error: a much larger clone is one base away. The rearrangement joins TRBV6-5 to TRBJ2-7; weak D call: TRBD2 (6 bases). V dropped 6 bases and J dropped 0 bases, with 9 bases sitting between them. CDR1 and CDR2 from the germline V gene are MNHEY and SVGAGI. The CDR3 consists of 13 residues. The CDR3, as DNA: TGTGCCAGCAGGGGGGACTGCTCCTACGAGCAGTACTTC. It yields the protein CASRGDCSYEQYF.

V gene TRBV11-2 combines with J gene TRBJ2-1; TRBD2 is a possible D gene (5 bases). Trimming pared 4 bases from V and 9 bases from J, leaving 16 bases between. The germline V gene encodes CDR1 SGHAT and CDR2 FQNNGV. The CDR3 is 14 residues long. Written as DNA, the CDR3 is TGTGCCAGCAGCTCCGGACTGGGGTTAAGTGAGCAGTTCTTC. As protein: CASSSGLGLSEQFF.

The J gene is TRBJ1-1, the V gene TRBV2; D remains ambiguous. Germline V gene data show CDR1 as SNHLY and CDR2 as FYNNEI. This CDR3 region has 13 residues. The V end lost 7 bases, the J end lost 0 bases, and 9 bases lay between the germline ends. The CDR3 protein is CASTGYVNTEAFF. The DNA for the CDR3 is TGTGCCAGCACCGGGTACGTGAACACTGAAGCTTTCTTT.

As to this clonotype: Mismatch with germline at one junction end may stem from a read error. The chain joins TRBV7-2 to TRBJ2-5; D not certain. This CDR3 has 15 amino acids. Germline values: CDR1 SGHTA, CDR2 FQGNSA. The CDR3 DNA sequence: TGTGCCAGCAGCTTATTACCCCAAGAACAAGAGCCCCAGTACTTC. Translated: CASSLLPQEQEPQYF.

This clonotype was recorded at least ten times. The chain couples TRBV7-9 to TRBJ2-2; D not certain. The V gene's germline CDR1 is SEHNR and CDR2 FQNEAQ (reference sequence). V dropped 5 bases and J dropped 7 bases, with 8 bases sitting between them. The length of the CDR3 is 12 residues. CDR3 coding DNA: TGTGCCAGCAGCCTCCCGGTCGGGGAGCTGTTTTTT. Its protein product is CASSLPVGELFF.

For this clonotype: This may come from a read error, since a much larger clone is one base off. The chain uses TRBV4-3 and TRBJ1-6; no clear D. The germline V gene has CDR1 LGHNA and CDR2 YSLEER. There are 14 residues in the CDR3. The CDR3 is CASSQGRTGGPLPF. The CDR3 coding sequence is TGCGCCAGCAGCCAAGGGCGGACCGGCGGGCCCCTCCCCTTT.

This clonotype was detected only a few times. The chain combines TRBV3-1 with TRBJ2-1, with 8 bases lining up with TRBD1. With V trimmed by 2 bases and J by 3 bases, 3 bases remained unmatched. The germline V gene has CDR1 LGHDT and CDR2 YNNKEL (reference sequence). CDR3 length: 15 residues. The CDR3 sequence: CASSQQGAHYNEQFF. CDR3 in DNA: TGTGCCAGCAGCCAACAGGGGGCACACTACAATGAGCAGTTCTTC.

This clonotype was detected a few times. This chain uses TRBV24-1 with TRBJ2-7; 8 nucleotides match TRBD2. Losses at the gene ends were 2 bases for V and 6 bases for J; bases not matched to a gene: 17. There are 18 residues in the CDR3. Germline V gene lookup returns CDR1 KGHDR and CDR2 SFDVKD. CDR3 amino acids: CATSDSKGVLAGYGEQYF. The CDR3 DNA is TGTGCCACCAGTGATTCTAAAGGAGTGCTAGCGGGTTACGGCGAGCAGTACTTC.

In regard to this clonotype: No DNA is shown, since the ends of the CDR3 on it are uncertain; the CDR3 is the one TCRdb lists. The rearrangement links TRBV7-5 to TRBJ2-7; the listed D gene, TRBD2, was not tested against the DNA. TRBV7-5 is described as a pseudogene. The CDR3 contains 18 residues when both ends are counted. The CDR3 loop is CISVPEATSRVPPYEQYF.

This clonotype was counted only a few times. The rearrangement links TRBV27 to TRBJ1-1; 9 nucleotides align to TRBD1. Germline V CDR1 and CDR2: MNHEY, SMNVEV (reference sequence). This CDR3 is built from 14 residues. V trimming: 6 bases; J trimming: 3 bases; junction bases outside the gene matches: 5. The CDR3 is CASRPGQGYTEAFF. In DNA, the CDR3 is TGTGCCAGCAGGCCGGGACAGGGTTACACTGAAGCTTTCTTT.

This clonotype was counted a few times. The rearrangement uses TRBV19 and TRBJ2-3; TRBD2 agrees at 12 bases. J lost 0 bases, V lost 5 bases, and 9 bases had no gene match. Germline CDR1 and CDR2: LNHDA and SQIVND (reference sequence). The CDR3 covers 18 residues. CDR3 residues: CASSGRTSGVLSTDTQYF. DNA for the CDR3: TGTGCCAGTAGTGGAAGGACTAGCGGGGTTTTGAGCACAGATACGCAGTATTTT.